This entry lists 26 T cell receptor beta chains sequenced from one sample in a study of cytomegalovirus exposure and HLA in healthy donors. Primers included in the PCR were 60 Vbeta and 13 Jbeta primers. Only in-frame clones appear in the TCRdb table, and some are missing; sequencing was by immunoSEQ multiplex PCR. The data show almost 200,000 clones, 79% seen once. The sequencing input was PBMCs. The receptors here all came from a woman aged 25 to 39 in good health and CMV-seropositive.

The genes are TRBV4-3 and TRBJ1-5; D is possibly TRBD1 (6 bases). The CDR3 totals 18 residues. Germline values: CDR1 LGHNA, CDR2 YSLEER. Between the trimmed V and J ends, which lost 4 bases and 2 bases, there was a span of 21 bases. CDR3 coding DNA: TGCGCCAGCAGCCCCCCGCCTGGTCAGGGGACGGGCAATCAGCCCCAGCATTTT. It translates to CASSPPPGQGTGNQPQHF.

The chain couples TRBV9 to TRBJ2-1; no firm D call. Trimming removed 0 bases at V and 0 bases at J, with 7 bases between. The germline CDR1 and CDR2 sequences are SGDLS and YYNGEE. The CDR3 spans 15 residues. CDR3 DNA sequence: TGTGCCAGCAGCGTAGCTATTATCTCCTACAATGAGCAGTTCTTC. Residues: CASSVAIISYNEQFF.

The CDR3 loop is CASSQDGKGGTDTQYF. CDR3 sequence (DNA): TGCGCCAGCAGCCAAGATGGCAAGGGCGGGACAGATACGCAGTATTTT. The rearrangement links TRBV4-1 to TRBJ2-3; TRBD2 might be the D (5 bases). V lost 0 bases and J lost 3, with 13 bases in between. The length of the CDR3 is 16 residues. The V gene's germline CDR1 is MGHRA and CDR2 YSYEKL.

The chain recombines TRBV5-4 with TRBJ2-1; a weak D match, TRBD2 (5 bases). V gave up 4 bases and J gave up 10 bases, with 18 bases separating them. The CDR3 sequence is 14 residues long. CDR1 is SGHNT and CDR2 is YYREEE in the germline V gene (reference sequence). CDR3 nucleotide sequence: TGTGCCAGCAGCCGCGGAGGAGGATCTGGGGAGCAGTTCTTC. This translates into CASSRGGGSGEQFF.

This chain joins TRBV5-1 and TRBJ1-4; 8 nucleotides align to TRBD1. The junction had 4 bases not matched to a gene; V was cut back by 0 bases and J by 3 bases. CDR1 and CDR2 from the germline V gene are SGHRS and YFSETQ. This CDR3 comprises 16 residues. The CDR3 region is CASSLGTGGANEKLFF. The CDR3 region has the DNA TGCGCCAGCAGCTTGGGAACAGGGGGGGCTAATGAAAAACTGTTTTTT. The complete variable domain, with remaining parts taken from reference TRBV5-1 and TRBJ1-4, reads KAGVTQTPRYLIKTRGQQVTLSCSPISGHRSVSWYQQTPGQGLQFLFEYFSETQRNKGNFPGRFSGRQFSNSRSEMNVSTLELGDSALYLCASSLGTGGANEKLFFGSGTQLSVL.

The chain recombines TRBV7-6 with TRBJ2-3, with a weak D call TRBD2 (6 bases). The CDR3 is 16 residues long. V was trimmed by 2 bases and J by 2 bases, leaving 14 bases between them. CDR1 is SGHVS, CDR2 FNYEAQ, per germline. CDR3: CASSLYPGLLTDTQYF. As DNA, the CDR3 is TGTGCCAGCAGCTTATACCCGGGACTTCTCACAGATACGCAGTATTTT.

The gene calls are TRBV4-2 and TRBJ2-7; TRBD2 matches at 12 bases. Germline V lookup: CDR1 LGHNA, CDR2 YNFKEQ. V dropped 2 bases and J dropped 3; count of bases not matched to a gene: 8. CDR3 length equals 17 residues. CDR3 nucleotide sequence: TGTGCCAGCAGCCAAACGCTAGCGGGAGGGTCCCGCTACGAGCAGTACTTC. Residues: CASSQTLAGGSRYEQYF.

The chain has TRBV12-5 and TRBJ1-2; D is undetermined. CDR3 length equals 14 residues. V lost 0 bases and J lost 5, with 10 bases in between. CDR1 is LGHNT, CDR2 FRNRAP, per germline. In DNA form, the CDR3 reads TGTGCTAGTGGTTTGGTACCGCCAGGTTATGGCTACACCTTC. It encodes CASGLVPPGYGYTF.

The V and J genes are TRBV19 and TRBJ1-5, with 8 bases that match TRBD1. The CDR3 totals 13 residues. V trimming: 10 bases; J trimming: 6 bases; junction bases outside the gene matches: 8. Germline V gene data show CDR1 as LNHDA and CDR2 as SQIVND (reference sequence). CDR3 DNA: TGTGCCACAGTTACAGGGGGTGGTCAGCCCCAGCATTTT. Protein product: CATVTGGGQPQHF.

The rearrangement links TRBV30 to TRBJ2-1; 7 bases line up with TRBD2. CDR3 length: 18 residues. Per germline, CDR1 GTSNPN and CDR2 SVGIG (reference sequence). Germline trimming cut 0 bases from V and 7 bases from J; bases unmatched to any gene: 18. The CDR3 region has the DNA TGTGCCTGGAGTGTAATTTGGAGCGCCCGCGGGAGCGGAAATGAGCAGTTCTTC. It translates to CAWSVIWSARGSGNEQFF.

CDR3 sequence reads: CAWSVLGGISYEQYF. DNA for the CDR3: TGTGCCTGGAGTGTACTTGGAGGGATCTCCTACGAGCAGTACTTC. The chain joins TRBV30 to TRBJ2-7; D may be TRBD2 (6 bases). Trimming pared 0 bases from V and 0 bases from J, leaving 12 bases between. This CDR3 comprises 15 residues. CDR1 GTSNPN and CDR2 SVGIG come from the germline V gene (reference sequence).

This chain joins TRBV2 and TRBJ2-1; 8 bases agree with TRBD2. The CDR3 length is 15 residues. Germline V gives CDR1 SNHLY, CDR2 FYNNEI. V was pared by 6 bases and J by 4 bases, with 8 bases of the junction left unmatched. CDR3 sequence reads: CASSPGGAGYNEQFF. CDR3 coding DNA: TGTGCCAGCAGCCCCGGGGGGGCGGGGTACAATGAGCAGTTCTTC.

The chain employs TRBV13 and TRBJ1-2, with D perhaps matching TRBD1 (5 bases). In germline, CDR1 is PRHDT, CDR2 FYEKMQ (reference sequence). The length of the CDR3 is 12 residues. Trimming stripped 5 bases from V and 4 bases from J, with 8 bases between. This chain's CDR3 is CASSTDIYGYTF. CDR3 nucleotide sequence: TGTGCCAGCAGCACGGACATCTATGGCTACACCTTC.

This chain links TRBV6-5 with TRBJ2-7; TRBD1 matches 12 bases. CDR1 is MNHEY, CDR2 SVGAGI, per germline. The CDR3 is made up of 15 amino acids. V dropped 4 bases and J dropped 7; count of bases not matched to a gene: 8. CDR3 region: CASSSTGTGGEEQYF. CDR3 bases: TGTGCCAGCAGTTCTACCGGGACAGGGGGCGAAGAGCAGTACTTC.

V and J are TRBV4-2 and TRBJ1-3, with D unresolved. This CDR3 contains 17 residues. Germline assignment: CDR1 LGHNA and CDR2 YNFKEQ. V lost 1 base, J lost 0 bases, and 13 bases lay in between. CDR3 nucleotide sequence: TGTGCCAGCAGCCAAGTAACGGGGATCTCCTCTGGAAACACCATATATTTT. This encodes CASSQVTGISSGNTIYF.

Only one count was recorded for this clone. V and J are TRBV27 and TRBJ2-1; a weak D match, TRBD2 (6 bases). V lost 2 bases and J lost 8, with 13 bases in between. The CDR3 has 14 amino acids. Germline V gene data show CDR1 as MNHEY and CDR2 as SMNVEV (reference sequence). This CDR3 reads CASSLRREDYEQFF. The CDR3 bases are TGTGCCAGCAGTTTAAGGAGGGAGGATTATGAGCAGTTCTTC.

The CDR3 DNA reads as TGCAGCGCGCCTGACAGGCGCTTGGGGTCCAATCAGCCCCAGCATTTT. Amino acid sequence: CSAPDRRLGSNQPQHF. The V and J genes are TRBV29-1 and TRBJ1-5, with D perhaps matching TRBD1 (6 bases). From germline, CDR1 is SQVTM and CDR2 ANQGSEA. V gave up 7 bases and J gave up 3 bases, with 22 bases separating them. This CDR3 has 16 residues.

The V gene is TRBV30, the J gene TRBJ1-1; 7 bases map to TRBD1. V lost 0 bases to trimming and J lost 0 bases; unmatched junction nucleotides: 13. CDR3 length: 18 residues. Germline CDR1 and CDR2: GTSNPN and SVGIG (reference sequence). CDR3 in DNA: TGTGCCTGGAGTGTATTCCCCAGGACAGGATACATGAACACTGAAGCTTTCTTT. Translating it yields CAWSVFPRTGYMNTEAFF.

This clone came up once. The CDR3 region has the DNA TGCAGCGTTGCATCCGTAACTACGCTCTGGACAGGGGCTCTTAACTATGGCTACACCTTC. Its protein is CSVASVTTLWTGALNYGYTF. The rearrangement joins TRBV29-1 to TRBJ1-2; 9 bases match TRBD1. Trimming at V came to 4 bases and at J to 1 base, leaving 22 bases not matched to a gene. The germline gives CDR1 SQVTM, CDR2 ANQGSEA. The CDR3 covers 20 residues.

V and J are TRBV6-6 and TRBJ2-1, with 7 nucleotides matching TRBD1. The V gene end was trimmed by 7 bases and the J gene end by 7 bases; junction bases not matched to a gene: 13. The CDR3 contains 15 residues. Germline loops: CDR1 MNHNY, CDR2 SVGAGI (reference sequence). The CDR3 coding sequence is TGTGCCAGCAACCTCGCAGACAGGGCTGGGAATGAGCAGTTCTTC. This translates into CASNLADRAGNEQFF.

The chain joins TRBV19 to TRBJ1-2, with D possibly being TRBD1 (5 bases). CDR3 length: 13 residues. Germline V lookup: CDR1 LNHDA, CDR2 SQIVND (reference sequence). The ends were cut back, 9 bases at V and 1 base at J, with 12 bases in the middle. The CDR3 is CASTKGVNYGYTF. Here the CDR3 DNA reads TGTGCCAGCACAAAAGGGGTTAACTATGGCTACACCTTC.

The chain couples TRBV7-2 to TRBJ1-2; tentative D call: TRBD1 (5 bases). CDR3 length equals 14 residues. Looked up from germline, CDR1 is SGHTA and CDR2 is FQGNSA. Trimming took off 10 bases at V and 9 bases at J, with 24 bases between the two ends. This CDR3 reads CATRESMGGRSYTF. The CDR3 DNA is TGTGCCACCCGGGAATCGATGGGGGGTCGGAGCTACACCTTC. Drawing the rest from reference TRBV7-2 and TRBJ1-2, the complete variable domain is GAGVSQSPSNKVTEKGKDVELRCDPISGHTALYWYRQSLGQGLEFLIYFQGNSAPDKSGLPSDRFSAERTGGSVSTLTIQRTQQEDSAVYLCATRESMGGRSYTFGSGTRLTVV.

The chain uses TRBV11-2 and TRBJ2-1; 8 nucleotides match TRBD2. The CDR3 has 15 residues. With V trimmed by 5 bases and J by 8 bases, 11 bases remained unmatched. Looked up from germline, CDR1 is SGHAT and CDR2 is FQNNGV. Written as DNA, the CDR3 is TGTGCCAGCAGCCGAGGTCGGGGGGGCCTGTATGAGCAGTTCTTC. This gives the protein CASSRGRGGLYEQFF.

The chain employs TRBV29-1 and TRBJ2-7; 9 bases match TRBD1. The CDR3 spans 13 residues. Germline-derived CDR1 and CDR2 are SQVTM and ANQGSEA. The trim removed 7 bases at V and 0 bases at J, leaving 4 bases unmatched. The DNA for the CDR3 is TGCAGCGCTGGGACAGGGCTCTCCTACGAGCAGTACTTC. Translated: CSAGTGLSYEQYF.

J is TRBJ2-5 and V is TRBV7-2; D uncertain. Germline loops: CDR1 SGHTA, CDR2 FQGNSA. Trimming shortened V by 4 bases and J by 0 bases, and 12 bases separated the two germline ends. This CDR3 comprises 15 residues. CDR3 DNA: TGTGCCAGCAGCTCAAATGCCCAGTACCAAGAGACCCAGTACTTC. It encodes CASSSNAQYQETQYF.

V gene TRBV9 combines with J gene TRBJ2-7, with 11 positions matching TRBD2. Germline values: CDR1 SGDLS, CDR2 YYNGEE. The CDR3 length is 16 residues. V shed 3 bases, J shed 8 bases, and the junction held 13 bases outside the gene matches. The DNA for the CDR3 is TGTGCCAGCAGCGCCTCGTTAGCGGGGGGGTCCGGGAAGCAGTACTTC. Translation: CASSASLAGGSGKQYF.